The present T cell receptor (beta chain) was sequenced within a study of blood T cells in healthy people across ages. Germline CDR1 reads SNHLY; CDR2 reads FYNNEI. There are 14 residues in the CDR3. V gave up 6 bases and J gave up 6 bases; unmatched junction bases: 6. Primers used in a second PCR of roughly 6 to 12 cycles were a sample-barcoded 5' primer and a J-beta primer mix. From the 5' RACE reads, TCRdb called clonotypes with MiXCR, one entry per CDR3 protein. This table has 270,000 or so distinct CDR3 sequences, 25% to 30% appearing once. The sequence came from a woman between 65 and 79 years old in good health. The sample consisted of blood. The chain couples TRBV2 to TRBJ2-4; 9 bases align to TRBD1. The CDR3 DNA sequence: TGTGCCAGCAGCCCCGACAGGGGGAGAAACATTCAGTACTTC. Translated, it gives CASSPDRGRNIQYF. Looking up the rest from reference TRBV2 and TRBJ2-4 gives the full variable domain: EPEVTQTPSHQVTQMGQEVILRCVPISNHLYFYWYRQILGQKVEFLVSFYNNEISEKSEIFDDQFSVERPDGSNFTLKIRSTKLEDSAMYFCASSPDRGRNIQYFGAGTRLSVL.